This is a list of T cell receptor beta chains from one sample in a study of tumor-infiltrating lymphocytes in primary liver carcinoma. Each CDR3 protein is one row after TCRdb ran MiXCR on the multiplex PCR reads. The sample holds roughly 80,000 distinct CDR3 sequences, around 66% seen once. What was sequenced was tumor-adjacent normal liver tissue. The receptors shown here come from a man in his forties or fifties with primary liver carcinoma and hepatitis B virus infection. CDR3s include the opening cysteine and the closing phenylalanine or tryptophan.

v_gene,CDR3aa
TRBV12-3/TRBV12-4,CASSLAGENYEQYF
TRBV7-8,CASSMASDQPQRF
TRBV4-1,CAISQWSGNTEAFF
TRBV4-3,CASSHDDGSSPLHF
TRBV30,CAWRGRDRWQDTQYF
TRBV12-3/TRBV12-4,CASSLATGANYGCTF
TRBV4-2,CASCLGHSDNERFF
TRBV29-1,CSVERGGETQYF
TRBV4-1,CASSQGLAGSSYEQYF
TRBV24-1,CAISDFGTGSETQYF
TRBV10-3,CAISELANTGELFF
TRBV11-1,CVSSLVRFGELFF
TRBV6-1,CASSPRRDRSSYEQYF
TRBV12-3/TRBV12-4,CASSPGTGGAGTGELFF
TRBV7-9,CASSFSWINIGELFF
TRBV27,CASSFARDGEFYEQYF
TRBV28,CASSPPGGAVRPQHF
TRBV4-1,CASSQDQEVGADQETQYF
TRBV5-1,CASSYTGEAYNEQFF
TRBV12-3/TRBV12-4,CASSRCGIETQYF
TRBV4-1,CASSQEGGRELFF
TRBV6-2/TRBV6-3,CASSQGTGTGKAGMQYF
TRBV12-3/TRBV12-4,CASSFMAGTLTDTQYF